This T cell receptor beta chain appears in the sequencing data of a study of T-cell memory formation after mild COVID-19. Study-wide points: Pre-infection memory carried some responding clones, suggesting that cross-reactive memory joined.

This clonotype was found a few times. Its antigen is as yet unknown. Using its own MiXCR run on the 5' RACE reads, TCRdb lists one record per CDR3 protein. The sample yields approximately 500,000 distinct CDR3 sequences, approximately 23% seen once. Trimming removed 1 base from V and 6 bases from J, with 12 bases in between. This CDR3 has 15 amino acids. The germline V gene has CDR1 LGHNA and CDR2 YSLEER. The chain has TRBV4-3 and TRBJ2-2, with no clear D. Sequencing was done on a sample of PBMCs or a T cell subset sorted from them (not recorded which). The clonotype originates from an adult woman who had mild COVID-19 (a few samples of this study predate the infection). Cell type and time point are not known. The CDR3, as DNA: TGCGCCAGCAGCCAAGCAAGCGTGGGCCCCGGGGAGCTGTTTTTT. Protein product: CASSQASVGPGELFF.